This TCR beta chain was sequenced in a study of T-cell memory formation after mild COVID-19. Study-level information: TCR clusters mostly belonged to single donors. Overall study results and limits: CD8+ contracting clones occupied EMRA, while CD4+ ones occupied mainly CM and EM. The authors did not confirm SARS-CoV-2 specificity of second-wave clones peaking day 37.

With V trimmed by 5 bases and J by 2 bases, 7 bases remained unmatched. The CDR3 has 15 amino acids. Germline assignment: CDR1 SEHNR and CDR2 FQNEAQ (reference sequence). TCRdb re-called the 5' RACE reads with MiXCR, one entry per CDR3 protein. The repertoire holds 400,000 to 500,000 distinct CDR3 sequences, with 20% to 30% as singletons. Concerning this clonotype: Antigen: not known.

This clonotype was sampled from an adult woman who had mild COVID-19 (a few samples of this study predate the infection). Cell type and time point are not known. The rearrangement links TRBV7-9 to TRBJ2-5; 8 bases are shared with TRBD1. The sample comprised PBMCs or a T cell subset sorted from them (not recorded which). The CDR3 DNA follows: TGTGCCAGCAGCCGCGGGACAGGAAAGCAAGAGACCCAGTACTTC. This encodes CASSRGTGKQETQYF.